These T cell receptor beta chains were read from a single sample in a study of shared clonotypes between healthy human individuals. The method was immunoSEQ multiplex PCR; TCRdb's version includes in-frame clones alone and lacks a portion of them. The table lists 2 million to 2.5 million clones, more than 85% of them singletons. The material sequenced was naive CD4+ T cells from PBMCs. All receptors come from a man between 18 and 35 years old in good health. Some clones in this sample may be carry-over from other donors' samples. CDR3s include the opening cysteine and the closing phenylalanine or tryptophan. Size tells how often a clone was seen (once, few, many) or the class of an expanded clone, and some rows leave it out.

J gene: TRBJ1-4; clone size: NA; V gene: TRBV5-1; CDR3 protein: CASSWGDRQTNEKLFF
J gene: TRBJ1-4; clone size: NA; V gene: TRBV11-2; CDR3 protein: CASSTRDSLNEKLFF
J gene: TRBJ2-5; clone size: NA; V gene: TRBV28; CDR3 protein: CASSLLSDRGNSGRGETQYF
J gene: TRBJ2-5; clone size: NA; V gene: TRBV4-3; CDR3 protein: CASSQGPQETQYF
J gene: TRBJ1-2; clone size: NA; V gene: TRBV14; CDR3 protein: CASSQVLAGAYYGYTF
J gene: TRBJ2-2; clone size: once; V gene: TRBV11-2; CDR3 protein: CASTQGAGAVGELFF
J gene: TRBJ1-4; clone size: NA; V gene: TRBV2; CDR3 protein: CASSAHEKLFF
J gene: TRBJ2-7; clone size: once; V gene: TRBV9; CDR3 protein: CASSPRGTVVLYEQYF
J gene: TRBJ2-5; clone size: NA; V gene: TRBV5-4; CDR3 protein: CASSLTGFEDKTQYF
J gene: TRBJ1-1; clone size: NA; V gene: TRBV15; CDR3 protein: CATSRDQGEEAFF
J gene: TRBJ2-3; clone size: NA; V gene: TRBV7-9; CDR3 protein: CASSSTGDTQYF
J gene: TRBJ2-7; clone size: NA; V gene: TRBV9; CDR3 protein: CASSVGVDYEQYF
J gene: TRBJ2-7; clone size: NA; V gene: TRBV28; CDR3 protein: CASTGPSRLYSSYEQYF
J gene: TRBJ1-1; clone size: NA; V gene: TRBV11-2; CDR3 protein: CASSLEPTEAFF
J gene: TRBJ2-1; clone size: NA; V gene: TRBV5-6; CDR3 protein: CASSFQQGARSYNEQFF
J gene: TRBJ2-2; clone size: NA; V gene: TRBV4-1; CDR3 protein: CASSQDNRWSQGITGELFF
J gene: TRBJ1-2; clone size: once; V gene: TRBV27; CDR3 protein: CASSLSWTVNGYTF
J gene: TRBJ2-4; clone size: NA; V gene: TRBV28; CDR3 protein: CASNLYRGNIQYF
J gene: TRBJ1-3; clone size: NA; V gene: TRBV25-1; CDR3 protein: CASSAPDRPSGNTIYF
J gene: TRBJ1-5; clone size: NA; V gene: TRBV19; CDR3 protein: CASSIRFNQPQHF
J gene: TRBJ1-5; clone size: few; V gene: TRBV7-2; CDR3 protein: CASSLGPLGQPQHF
J gene: TRBJ1-1; clone size: NA; V gene: TRBV7-9; CDR3 protein: CASSLPGDRAVEVEAFF
J gene: TRBJ1-4; clone size: few; V gene: TRBV10-3; CDR3 protein: CAISVGQGGEKLFF
J gene: TRBJ2-3; clone size: NA; V gene: TRBV15; CDR3 protein: CATSRQADTQYF
J gene: TRBJ2-1; clone size: NA; V gene: TRBV9; CDR3 protein: CASSVAELAEQFF
J gene: TRBJ2-7; clone size: NA; V gene: TRBV10-3; CDR3 protein: CAISDVSSYEQYF